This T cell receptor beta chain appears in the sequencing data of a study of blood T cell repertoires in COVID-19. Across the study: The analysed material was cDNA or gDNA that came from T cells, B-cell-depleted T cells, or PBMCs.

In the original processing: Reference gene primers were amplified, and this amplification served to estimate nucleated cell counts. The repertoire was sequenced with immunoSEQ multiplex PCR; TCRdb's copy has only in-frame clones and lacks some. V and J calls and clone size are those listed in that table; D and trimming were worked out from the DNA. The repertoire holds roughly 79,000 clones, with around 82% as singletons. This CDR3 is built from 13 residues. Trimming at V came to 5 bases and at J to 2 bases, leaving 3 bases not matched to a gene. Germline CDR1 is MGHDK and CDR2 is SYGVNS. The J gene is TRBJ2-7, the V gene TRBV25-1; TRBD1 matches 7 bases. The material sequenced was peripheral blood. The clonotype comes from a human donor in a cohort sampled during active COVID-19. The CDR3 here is CASSRQGAYEQYF. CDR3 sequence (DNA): TGTGCCAGCAGTCGGCAGGGGGCCTACGAGCAGTACTTC.